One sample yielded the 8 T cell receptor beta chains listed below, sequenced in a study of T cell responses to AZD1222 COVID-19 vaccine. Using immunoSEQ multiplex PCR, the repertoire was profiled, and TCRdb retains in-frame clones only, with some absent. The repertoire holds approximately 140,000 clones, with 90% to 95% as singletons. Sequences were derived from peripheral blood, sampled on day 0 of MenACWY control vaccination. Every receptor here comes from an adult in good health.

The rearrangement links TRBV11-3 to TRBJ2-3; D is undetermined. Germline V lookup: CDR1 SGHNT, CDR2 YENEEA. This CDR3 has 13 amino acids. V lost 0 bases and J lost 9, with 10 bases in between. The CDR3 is CASSLDRSNTQYF. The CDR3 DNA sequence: TGTGCCAGCAGCTTAGATCGGAGTAACACGCAGTATTTT.

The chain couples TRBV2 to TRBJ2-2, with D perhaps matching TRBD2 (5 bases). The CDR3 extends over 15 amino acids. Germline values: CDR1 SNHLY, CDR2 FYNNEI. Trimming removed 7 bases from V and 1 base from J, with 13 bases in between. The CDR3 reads CASTRRAENTGELFF. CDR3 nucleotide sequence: TGTGCCAGCACGAGGCGGGCGGAGAACACCGGGGAGCTGTTTTTT.

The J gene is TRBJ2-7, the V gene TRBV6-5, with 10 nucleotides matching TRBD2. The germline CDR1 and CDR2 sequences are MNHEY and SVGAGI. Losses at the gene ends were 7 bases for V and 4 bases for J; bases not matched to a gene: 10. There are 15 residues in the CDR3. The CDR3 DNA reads TGTGCCAGCACCCAGGCAGCGGGAGGGGGTTACGAGCAGTACTTC. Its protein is CASTQAAGGGYEQYF.

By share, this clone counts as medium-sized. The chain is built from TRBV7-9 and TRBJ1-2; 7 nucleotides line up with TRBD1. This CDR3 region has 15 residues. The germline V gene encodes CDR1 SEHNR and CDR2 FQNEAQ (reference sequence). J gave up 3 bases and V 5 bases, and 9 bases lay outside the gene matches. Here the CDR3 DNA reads TGTGCCAGCAGCCCACGGGACAGACCCTACTATGGCTACACCTTC. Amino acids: CASSPRDRPYYGYTF.

CDR3: CASSYAYDRTEAFF. CDR3 in DNA: TGTGCCAGCAGTTACGCGTACGATCGGACTGAAGCTTTCTTT. The J gene is TRBJ1-1, the V gene TRBV6-5, with D unclear. Trimming pared 2 bases from V and 5 bases from J, leaving 12 bases between. The germline CDR1 and CDR2 sequences are MNHEY and SVGAGI. The CDR3 is made up of 14 amino acids.

CDR3 in DNA: TGTGCCAGCAGCTTAGGGCTGGGCGGGCTCTCTGGAAACACCATATATTTT. Residues: CASSLGLGGLSGNTIYF. V and J are TRBV7-8 and TRBJ1-3; D ambiguous. CDR3 size: 17 residues. Trimming removed 1 base from V and 0 bases from J, with 13 bases in between. Germline V lookup: CDR1 SGHVS, CDR2 FQNEAQ.

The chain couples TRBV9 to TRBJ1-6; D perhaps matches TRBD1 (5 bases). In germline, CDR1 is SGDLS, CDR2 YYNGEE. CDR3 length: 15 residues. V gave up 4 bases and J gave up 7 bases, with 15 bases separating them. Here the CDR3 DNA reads TGTGCCAGCAGCCCCCTCGGGGCAGGAAATTCACCCCTCCACTTT. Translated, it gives CASSPLGAGNSPLHF.

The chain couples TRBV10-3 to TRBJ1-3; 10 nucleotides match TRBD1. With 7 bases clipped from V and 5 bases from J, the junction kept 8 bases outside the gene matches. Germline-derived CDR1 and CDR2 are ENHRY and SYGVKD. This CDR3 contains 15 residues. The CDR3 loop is CAIKPGQGVRNTIYF. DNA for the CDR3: TGTGCCATCAAGCCCGGACAGGGGGTACGAAACACCATATATTTT.